Listed here is a single T cell receptor beta chain. Its specificity is not known. The data stem from a study of type 1 and type 2 diabetes patients. Study details: T cells were magnetically sorted from PBMCs as CD4+ or CD8+ subsets.

Roughly 9.8 milliliters of peripheral blood were drawn from each donor. Genomic DNA was the PCR template. A primer set of 30 forward and 13 reverse primers amplified the CDR3. TCRdb re-called the multiplex PCR reads with MiXCR, one entry per CDR3 protein. The sample includes under 300,000 distinct CDR3 sequences, 47% of them seen just once. Whole-study findings and limits: Highly-expanded CD4+ clones were few in type 2 diabetes, median one, 3.9% of reads. Groups were not age- or gender-matched, which may bias interpretation.

Sequencing used peripheral blood mononuclear cells (PBMCs). The source is a man in his late teens or twenties with type 2 diabetes.

The CDR3 DNA follows: TGTGCCAGCAGCTTAGCGTTCGGGAGGGCCCACGAGCAGTACTTC. Translating it yields CASSLAFGRAHEQYF. V is TRBV7-8 and J is TRBJ2-7, with TRBD2 matching 8 bases. V lost 0 bases and J lost 5; bases outside the gene matches: 6. CDR1 and CDR2 (germline): SGHVS, FQNEAQ. The CDR3 consists of 15 residues.